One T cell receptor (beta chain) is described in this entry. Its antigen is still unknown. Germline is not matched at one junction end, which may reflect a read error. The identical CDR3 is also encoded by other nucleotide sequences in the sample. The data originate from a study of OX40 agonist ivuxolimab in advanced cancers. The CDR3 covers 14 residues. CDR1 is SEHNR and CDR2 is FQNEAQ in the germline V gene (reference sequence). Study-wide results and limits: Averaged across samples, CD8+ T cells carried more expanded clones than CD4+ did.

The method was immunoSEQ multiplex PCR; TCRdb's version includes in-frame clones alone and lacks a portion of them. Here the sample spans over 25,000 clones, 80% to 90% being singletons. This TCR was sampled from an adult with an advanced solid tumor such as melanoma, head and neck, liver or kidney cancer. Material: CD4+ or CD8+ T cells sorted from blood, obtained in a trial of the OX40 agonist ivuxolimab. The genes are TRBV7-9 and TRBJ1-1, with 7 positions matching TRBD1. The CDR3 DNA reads TGTGCCAGCAGCACACAGGGGTCGGACACTGAAGCCTTCTTT. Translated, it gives CASSTQGSDTEAFF.